The 23 T cell receptor beta chains given below trace back to one sample, sequenced in a study of post-analysis software for immune sequencing data (dated by TCRdb to between 2014 and 2017). Beyond this particular receptor, the publication reports: Four to six TRBV segments, including TRBV5-6, TRBV5-1 and TRBV20-1, were significantly more frequent in patients than controls.

No cognate antigen is known for these TCRs. The library was generated by PCR. TCRdb records Illumina HiSeq 2500 as the sequencer. To reduce PCR and sequencing biases, unique molecular identifiers were incorporated into the TCR beta cDNA libraries. TCRdb itself trimmed the public reads at Q25 with fastp, ran MiXCR and retained productive beta chains. Under each unique CDR3 protein, matching rows form one entry showing the most common genes and DNA. Within this sample are some 800,000 distinct CDR3 sequences, with about half of them counted one time only. The ten largest clonotypes hold roughly 4.9% of the sample. The sequenced sample was blood. Receptor source: a girl aged 5 to 17 with multiple sclerosis.

The DNA of the CDR3 is TGCAGCGGGGGACTAGCGGCTGAGCAGTTCTTC. This gives the protein CSGGLAAEQFF. The gene calls are TRBV29-1 and TRBJ2-1, with TRBD2 matching 11 bases. Germline V lookup: CDR1 SQVTM, CDR2 ANQGSEA. V was pared by 7 bases and J by 9 bases, with 2 bases of the junction left unmatched. The CDR3 is 11 residues long.

The chain has TRBV29-1 and TRBJ2-5; 9 bases are shared with TRBD2. CDR1 is SQVTM, CDR2 ANQGSEA, per germline. Unmatched junction bases numbered 12, after V lost 7 bases and J lost 6 bases. The CDR3 runs to 14 residues. For the CDR3, the DNA is TGCAGCGCAGCGGGAGGTTCCGCCGAAAAGACCCAGTACTTC. As protein: CSAAGGSAEKTQYF.

CDR3 DNA sequence: TGTGCCAGCAGTTTGCCTGGGGGCGGAGAGACCCAGTACTTC. Translating it yields CASSLPGGGETQYF. The chain carries TRBV28 and TRBJ2-5; D possibly corresponds to TRBD1 (6 bases). The CDR3 loop spans 14 amino acids. CDR1 is MDHEN and CDR2 is SYDVKM in the germline V gene. V lost 3 bases, J lost 4 bases, and 12 bases lay in between.

Only a few counts were recorded for this clonotype. The chain carries TRBV20-1 and TRBJ2-7; TRBD2 agrees at 16 bases. CDR1 and CDR2 (germline): DFQATT, SNEGSKA (reference sequence). V lost 4 bases and J lost 1; bases outside the gene matches: 7. CDR3 length equals 17 residues. The CDR3 region has the DNA TGCAGTGCTACGGGACTAGCGGGAGGGCCCGGGTCCTACGAGCAGTACTTC. Translation: CSATGLAGGPGSYEQYF.

This clonotype appeared a single time. This rearrangement joins TRBV12-3 or TRBV12-4 to TRBJ1-1, with D perhaps TRBD1 (5 bases). V was cut by 5 bases and J by 3 bases, with 19 bases left in between. The CDR3 is made up of 16 amino acids. DNA of the CDR3: TGTGCCAGCAGTGAGACCCCCAGGTGGGGGGACACTGAAGCTTTCTTT. Translating it yields CASSETPRWGDTEAFF.

In this sample, this clonotype turned up a few times. This rearrangement joins TRBV15 to TRBJ2-1, with 11 bases aligning to TRBD2. This CDR3 region has 20 residues. J was trimmed by 1 base and V by 1 base; bases with no gene match: 12. Germline V gene data show CDR1 as LNHNV and CDR2 as YYDKDF (reference sequence). CDR3 sequence: CATSRAESRGLAASYNEQFF. The CDR3 DNA is TGTGCCACCAGCAGAGCGGAGTCCCGGGGACTAGCGGCTTCCTACAATGAGCAGTTCTTC.

The chain joins TRBV20-1 to TRBJ1-1; no definite D call. The CDR3 consists of 11 residues. V was clipped by 2 bases and J by 1 base, with 2 bases between them. CDR1 is DFQATT and CDR2 is SNEGSKA in the germline V gene (reference sequence). The CDR3 region is CSARKNTEAFF. In nucleotides, the CDR3 is TGCAGTGCTAGAAAGAACACTGAAGCTTTCTTT.

This clonotype showed up many times. The rearrangement uses TRBV7-2 and TRBJ2-3; D unclear. V lost 4 bases and J 4 bases, leaving 9 bases between the germline ends. CDR3 size: 13 residues. Germline V gives CDR1 SGHTA, CDR2 FQGNSA. The CDR3 loop reads CASSSLDADTQYF. As DNA, the CDR3 is TGTGCCAGCAGCTCCCTCGACGCAGATACGCAGTATTTT.

The rearrangement joins TRBV7-2 to TRBJ2-7, with 10 bases identical to TRBD2. CDR1 and CDR2 (germline): SGHTA, FQGNSA. This CDR3 comprises 14 residues. Losses at the gene ends were 6 bases for V and 3 bases for J; bases not matched to a gene: 5. As DNA, the CDR3 is TGTGCCAGCAGGCGGACTAGCGGTGGCTACGAGCAGTACTTC. Translating gives CASRRTSGGYEQYF.

V and J are TRBV6-5 and TRBJ2-1; 8 positions match TRBD1. The germline V gene encodes CDR1 MNHEY and CDR2 SVGAGI. The junction had 15 bases not matched to a gene; V was cut back by 10 bases and J by 7 bases. The CDR3 is made up of 15 amino acids. CDR3 nucleotide sequence: TGTGCCAACAGAACCAGGACAGGGAGCGGGAATGAGCAGTTCTTC. Residues: CANRTRTGSGNEQFF.

This clonotype was detected only a few times. The chain is built from TRBV29-1 and TRBJ2-7; 8 bases fit TRBD1. The CDR3 has 13 amino acids. Germline CDR1 and CDR2: SQVTM and ANQGSEA. Germline trimming cut 5 bases from V and 3 bases from J; bases unmatched to any gene: 6. The CDR3 nucleotides read TGCAGCGTTCAGACAGGGGAAGGCTACGAGCAGTACTTC. It specifies CSVQTGEGYEQYF.

This clonotype was seen a few times. The chain couples TRBV15 to TRBJ2-1; D is unresolved. CDR1 and CDR2 (germline): LNHNV, YYDKDF (reference sequence). Trimming pared 1 base from V and 6 bases from J, leaving 7 bases between. The CDR3 sequence is 13 residues long. CDR3: CATSRGASNEQFF. For the CDR3, the DNA is TGTGCCACCAGCAGAGGCGCTTCCAATGAGCAGTTCTTC.

V gene TRBV29-1 combines with J gene TRBJ2-3, with D perhaps TRBD2 (5 bases). CDR3 length equals 13 residues. V dropped 6 bases and J dropped 8 bases, with 18 bases sitting between them. Germline V gives CDR1 SQVTM, CDR2 ANQGSEA. The CDR3 loop reads CSVVGLSGGTQYF. The CDR3 bases are TGCAGCGTCGTAGGACTCTCTGGTGGTACGCAGTATTTT.

The sample holds many counts of this clonotype. The rearrangement joins TRBV29-1 to TRBJ1-2; no clear D. The CDR3 is 10 amino acids. Germline CDR1 SQVTM, CDR2 ANQGSEA. The germline V and J ends were trimmed by 3 bases and 2 bases, with 1 base remaining between them. CDR3 sequence: CSVDNYGYTF. CDR3 nucleotide sequence: TGCAGCGTTGACAACTATGGCTACACCTTC. The variable domain in full, completed from reference TRBV29-1 and TRBJ1-2, reads SAVISQKPSRDICQRGTSLTIQCQVDSQVTMMFWYRQQPGQSLTLIATANQGSEATYESGFVIDKFPISRPNLTFSTLTVSNMSPEDSSIYLCSVDNYGYTFGSGTRLTVV.

This clonotype came up a few times. The rearrangement uses TRBV28 and TRBJ1-2; 7 positions match TRBD1. The germline CDR1 and CDR2 sequences are MDHEN and SYDVKM. With 6 bases clipped from V and 8 bases from J, the junction kept 12 bases outside the gene matches. This CDR3 comprises 14 residues. The CDR3 reads CASRPRGTVVGYTF. The CDR3 nucleotides read TGTGCCAGCAGGCCCCGGGGGACAGTCGTGGGCTACACCTTC.

In DNA form, the CDR3 reads TGCGCCAGCAGCCAAGATAATGGCTACTATGGCTACACCTTC. Protein product: CASSQDNGYYGYTF. V and J are TRBV4-3 and TRBJ1-2; D gene ambiguous. There are 14 residues in the CDR3. The V end was cut by 0 bases, the J end by 3 bases, with 8 bases between. Germline V gene lookup returns CDR1 LGHNA and CDR2 YSLEER.

The chain has TRBV2 and TRBJ2-7; perhaps TRBD2 as D (7 bases). CDR1 is SNHLY, CDR2 FYNNEI, per germline. Trimming shortened V by 2 bases and J by 3 bases, and 23 bases separated the two germline ends. The CDR3 extends over 18 amino acids. CDR3 protein: CASSERGGVATRIYEQYF. The CDR3 bases are TGTGCCAGCAGTGAAAGGGGGGGGGTAGCGACACGGATCTACGAGCAGTACTTC.

The J gene is TRBJ2-2, the V gene TRBV12-3 or TRBV12-4; TRBD1 aligns across 7 bases. CDR3 length equals 19 residues. V was clipped by 4 bases and J by 5 bases; unmatched bases: 19. The CDR3 reads CASSSYFEILTGRTGELFF. The CDR3 DNA is TGTGCCAGCAGTTCCTATTTCGAGATACTGACAGGGCGAACCGGGGAGCTGTTTTTT.

This clonotype was observed once. The chain couples TRBV29-1 to TRBJ2-7; 12 bases line up with TRBD2. Unmatched junction bases numbered 6, after V lost 8 bases and J lost 4 bases. The CDR3 totals 13 residues. The germline gives CDR1 SQVTM, CDR2 ANQGSEA. Here the CDR3 DNA reads TGCAGCACGTCTAGCGGGAGGGGTTACGAGCAGTACTTC. Its translation: CSTSSGRGYEQYF.

The V gene is TRBV9, the J gene TRBJ2-3; D possibly corresponds to TRBD2 (5 bases). V was trimmed by 0 bases and J by 0 bases, leaving 14 bases between them. CDR3 size: 17 residues. Germline loops: CDR1 SGDLS, CDR2 YYNGEE. CDR3 sequence reads: CASSVARSGPSTDTQYF. CDR3 DNA sequence: TGTGCCAGCAGCGTAGCCCGCAGCGGACCTAGCACAGATACGCAGTATTTT.

The rearrangement joins TRBV7-2 to TRBJ2-7, with 10 bases that match TRBD1. V trimming: 5 bases; J trimming: 7 bases; junction bases outside the gene matches: 8. CDR1 SGHTA and CDR2 FQGNSA come from the germline V gene. The CDR3 spans 14 residues. CDR3: CASSQTGGGTEQYF. Here the CDR3 DNA reads TGTGCCAGCAGCCAGACAGGGGGCGGGACTGAGCAGTACTTC.

This sequence joins TRBV24-1 and TRBJ2-3; D is perhaps TRBD1 (5 bases). This CDR3 contains 16 residues. Germline assignment: CDR1 KGHDR and CDR2 SFDVKD. V was trimmed by 3 bases and J by 2 bases, leaving 14 bases between them. The DNA of the CDR3 is TGTGCCACCAGTGATCGGCAGGGTGGTACCACAGATACGCAGTATTTT. Its protein product is CATSDRQGGTTDTQYF.

The genes are TRBV2 and TRBJ2-7; a weak D match, TRBD2 (6 bases). The CDR3 sequence is 16 residues long. Germline lookup yields CDR1 SNHLY and CDR2 FYNNEI. Trimming took off 4 bases at V and 2 bases at J, with 18 bases between the two ends. The CDR3 DNA reads as TGTGCCAGCAGTGGAACGGTCTCCGGGAGAACCTACGAGCAGTACTTC. This encodes CASSGTVSGRTYEQYF.